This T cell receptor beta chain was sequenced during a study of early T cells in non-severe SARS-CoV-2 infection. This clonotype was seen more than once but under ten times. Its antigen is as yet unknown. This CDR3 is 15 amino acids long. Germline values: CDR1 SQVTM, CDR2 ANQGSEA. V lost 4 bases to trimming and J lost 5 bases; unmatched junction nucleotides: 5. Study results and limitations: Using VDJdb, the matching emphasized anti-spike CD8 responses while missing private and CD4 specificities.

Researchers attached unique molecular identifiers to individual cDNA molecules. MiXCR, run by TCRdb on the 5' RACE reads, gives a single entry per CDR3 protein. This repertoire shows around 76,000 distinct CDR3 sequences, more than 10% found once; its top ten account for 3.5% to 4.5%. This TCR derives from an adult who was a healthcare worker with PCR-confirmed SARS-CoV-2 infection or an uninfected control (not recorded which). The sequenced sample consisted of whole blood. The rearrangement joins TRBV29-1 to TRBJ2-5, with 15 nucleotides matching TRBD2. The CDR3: CSVAGTSGRWETQYF. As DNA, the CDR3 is TGCAGCGTTGCGGGGACTAGCGGGAGGTGGGAGACCCAGTACTTC.